This is a list of T cell receptor beta chains from one sample in a study of cytomegalovirus exposure and HLA in healthy donors. Using immunoSEQ multiplex PCR, the repertoire was profiled, and TCRdb retains in-frame clones only, with some absent. The table shows 59,000 or so clones, with 89% occurring only once. The sequencing sample was made of PBMCs. Receptors were obtained from a woman aged 18-29 years in good health and CMV-seronegative. CDR3s include the opening cysteine and the closing phenylalanine or tryptophan. The D gene is left open where the match is weak. Size tells how often a clone was seen (once, few, many) or the class of an expanded clone, and some rows leave it out.

len: 12; d_gene: .; abundance: .; v_gene: TRBV6-5; j_gene: TRBJ1-1; CDR3nt: TGTGCCAGCAGTTACTCGGGGGGGGAAGCTTTCTTT; CDR3aa: CASSYSGGEAFF
len: 11; d_gene: .; abundance: .; v_gene: TRBV5-6; j_gene: TRBJ2-7; CDR3nt: TGTGCCAGCAGTAGTCTGTACGAGCAGTACTTC; CDR3aa: CASSSLYEQYF
len: 13; d_gene: .; abundance: .; v_gene: TRBV11-2; j_gene: TRBJ1-1; CDR3nt: TGTGCCAGCAGCTTCATAGAGAACACTGAAGCTTTCTTT; CDR3aa: CASSFIENTEAFF
len: 15; d_gene: .; abundance: .; v_gene: TRBV28; j_gene: TRBJ1-5; CDR3nt: TGTGCCAGCAGCAACTTGGACATTAGCAATCAGCCCCAGCATTTT; CDR3aa: CASSNLDISNQPQHF
len: 19; d_gene: .; abundance: .; v_gene: TRBV7-6; j_gene: TRBJ2-2; CDR3nt: TGTGCCAGCAGCTTACGGCCTTGGCAGGGGACCTACGACACCGGGGAGCTGTTTTTT; CDR3aa: CASSLRPWQGTYDTGELFF
len: 15; d_gene: .; abundance: .; v_gene: TRBV19; j_gene: TRBJ1-5; CDR3nt: TGTGCCAGTAGTAGAATGGCGGATAGCAATCAGCCCCAGCATTTT; CDR3aa: CASSRMADSNQPQHF
len: 15; d_gene: .; abundance: .; v_gene: TRBV9; j_gene: TRBJ2-7; CDR3nt: TGTGCCAGCAGCCCGCGACAGTTCCAATCCTCCGAGCAGTACTTC; CDR3aa: CASSPRQFQSSEQYF
len: 13; d_gene: TRBD2; abundance: .; v_gene: TRBV6-5; j_gene: TRBJ2-1; CDR3nt: TGTGCCAGCAGTTCACTAGCGGGAGATGAGCAGTTCTTC; CDR3aa: CASSSLAGDEQFF
len: 13; d_gene: .; abundance: .; v_gene: TRBV11-2; j_gene: TRBJ1-5; CDR3nt: TGTGCCAGCAGCTTGAGAGCCAATCAGCCCCAGCATTTT; CDR3aa: CASSLRANQPQHF
len: 16; d_gene: TRBD1; abundance: few; v_gene: TRBV7-9; j_gene: TRBJ2-2; CDR3nt: TGTGCCAGCAGCTCCCTAGACAGGGGACACACCGGGGAGCTGTTTTTT; CDR3aa: CASSSLDRGHTGELFF
len: 13; d_gene: .; abundance: .; v_gene: TRBV6-4; j_gene: TRBJ2-2; CDR3nt: TGTGCCAGCAGTGCTCGCAACACCGGGGAGCTGCTTTTT; CDR3aa: CASSARNTGELLF
len: 17; d_gene: TRBD1; abundance: .; v_gene: TRBV4-2; j_gene: TRBJ1-4; CDR3nt: TGTGCCAGCAGCCAAGGGACAGGGGGTCTAACTAATGAAAAACTGTTTTTT; CDR3aa: CASSQGTGGLTNEKLFF
len: 14; d_gene: .; abundance: .; v_gene: TRBV7-3; j_gene: TRBJ2-5; CDR3nt: TGTGCCAGCAGCTTAGGCGGTGGTTCGGAGACCCAGTACTTC; CDR3aa: CASSLGGGSETQYF
len: 15; d_gene: .; abundance: .; v_gene: TRBV2; j_gene: TRBJ1-1; CDR3nt: TGTGCCAGCAGTGAAGAAAGACTACAGAACACTGAAGCTTTCTTT; CDR3aa: CASSEERLQNTEAFF
len: 14; d_gene: .; abundance: .; v_gene: TRBV5-1; j_gene: TRBJ2-2; CDR3nt: TGCGCCAGCAGCTTTTCCGCGAACACCGGGGAGCTGTTTTTT; CDR3aa: CASSFSANTGELFF
len: 14; d_gene: .; abundance: .; v_gene: TRBV9; j_gene: TRBJ2-2; CDR3nt: TGTGCCAGCTCTATGGCAGGCCGAGCCGGGGAGCTGTTTTTT; CDR3aa: CASSMAGRAGELFF
len: 15; d_gene: .; abundance: .; v_gene: TRBV19; j_gene: TRBJ1-1; CDR3nt: TGTGCCAGTAGACCCGAGACAGCCAACGTTAGGCGGGCTTTCTTT; CDR3aa: CASRPETANVRRAFF
len: 14; d_gene: .; abundance: .; v_gene: TRBV27; j_gene: TRBJ2-1; CDR3nt: TGTGCCAGCAGTTGGGAGGGGGCCTACAATGAGCAGTTCTTC; CDR3aa: CASSWEGAYNEQFF
len: 15; d_gene: .; abundance: .; v_gene: TRBV9; j_gene: TRBJ1-5; CDR3nt: TGTGCCAGCAGCGTAGACCCTGCGTCGGGTCCGCCCCAGCATTTT; CDR3aa: CASSVDPASGPPQHF
len: 11; d_gene: .; abundance: .; v_gene: TRBV20-1; j_gene: TRBJ1-2; CDR3nt: TGCAGTGCTAGAGCTCCAGGGGTCGACACCTTC; CDR3aa: CSARAPGVDTF
len: 13; d_gene: TRBD1; abundance: few; v_gene: TRBV6-4; j_gene: TRBJ1-2; CDR3nt: TGTGCCAGCAGTGACTCGACAGGGGGTGGCTACACCTTC; CDR3aa: CASSDSTGGGYTF
len: 15; d_gene: .; abundance: .; v_gene: TRBV11-2; j_gene: TRBJ2-3; CDR3nt: TGTGCCAGCAGCTTTTATCAGGGGAGCACAGATACGCAGTATTTT; CDR3aa: CASSFYQGSTDTQYF
len: 14; d_gene: TRBD1; abundance: .; v_gene: TRBV27; j_gene: TRBJ2-3; CDR3nt: TGTGCCAGCAGAGGGGGCCCGAGCACAGATACGCAGTATTTT; CDR3aa: CASRGGPSTDTQYF
len: 15; d_gene: .; abundance: .; v_gene: TRBV19; j_gene: TRBJ2-2; CDR3nt: TGTGCCAGTAGTATCTCCACCTATCTCACCGGGGAGCTGTTTTTT; CDR3aa: CASSISTYLTGELFF